These 15 T cell receptor beta chains share one sample of origin, sequenced in a study of blood T cells in healthy people across ages. For the second PCR, which ran for about 7 to 11 cycles, a sample-barcoded 5' primer and a J-beta primer mix were used. TCRdb re-called the 5' RACE reads through MiXCR, storing one row per CDR3 protein. The sample records 1,500,000 or so distinct CDR3 sequences, approximately 43% being singletons. The sample consisted of blood. These TCRs come from a young woman in good health.

This clonotype came up once. This rearrangement joins TRBV4-1 to TRBJ2-7; D is unclear. The germline V and J ends were trimmed by 3 bases and 7 bases, with 13 bases remaining between them. This CDR3 is 13 amino acids long. CDR1 and CDR2 from the germline V gene are MGHRA and YSYEKL. The CDR3 loop is CASSQATLGEQYF. The CDR3 DNA sequence: TGCGCCAGCAGCCAGGCGACGTTAGGAGAGCAGTACTTC.

There are many counts of this clonotype. This chain links TRBV27 with TRBJ1-2; TRBD1 matches 10 bases. The CDR3 is 15 residues long. Unmatched junction bases numbered 2, after V lost 2 bases and J lost 2 bases. Germline CDR1 reads MNHEY; CDR2 reads SMNVEV (reference sequence). The CDR3 coding sequence is TGTGCCAGCAGTTTAAGGGGACAGGGGAACTATGGCTACACCTTC. Translating it yields CASSLRGQGNYGYTF.

The chain uses TRBV11-1 and TRBJ2-2; TRBD2 matches at 8 bases. Germline V gene sequence: CDR1 SGHAT, CDR2 FQDESV (reference sequence). V was pared by 2 bases and J by 6 bases, with 2 bases of the junction left unmatched. The CDR3 runs 14 residues. The CDR3 reads CASSLPLAAGELFF. The CDR3 DNA follows: TGTGCCAGCAGCTTACCACTAGCGGCCGGGGAGCTGTTTTTT.

The CDR3 here is CATSRDLQNTGELFF. The DNA for the CDR3 is TGTGCCACCAGCAGAGATCTTCAGAACACCGGGGAGCTGTTTTTT. The chain has TRBV15 and TRBJ2-2, with unresolved D. Looked up from germline, CDR1 is LNHNV and CDR2 is YYDKDF (reference sequence). This CDR3 has 15 amino acids. Trimming cost V 0 bases and J 1 base, with 6 bases left between them.

The V call is TRBV29-1, the J call TRBJ2-7, with TRBD1 matching 7 bases. The germline CDR1 and CDR2 sequences are SQVTM and ANQGSEA. The CDR3 is 15 residues long. Trimming took 0 bases from V and 0 from J; bases not matched to a gene: 5. In nucleotides, the CDR3 is TGCAGCGTTGAAGAAACGGGACAGAGCTCCTACGAGCAGTACTTC. Residues: CSVEETGQSSYEQYF.

The chain has TRBV10-1 and TRBJ2-2; D call uncertain. V was shortened by 0 bases and J by 3 bases, with 11 bases between the two germline ends. CDR3 size: 16 residues. Looked up from germline, CDR1 is WNHNN and CDR2 is SYGVQD (reference sequence). The CDR3 nucleotides are TGCGCCAGCAGTGAGTCTAGCCAGCTTTACACCGGGGAGCTGTTTTTT. It yields the protein CASSESSQLYTGELFF.

This clonotype was seen more than once but under ten times. V usage is TRBV20-1 and J usage is TRBJ2-3; the match to TRBD2 covers 9 bases. CDR1 and CDR2 (germline): DFQATT, SNEGSKA (reference sequence). Germline trimming cut 0 bases from V and 6 bases from J; bases unmatched to any gene: 10. The CDR3 extends over 16 amino acids. The CDR3 nucleotides are TGCAGTGCTAGAGATTTAGCGGGAGCTTTTACGGATACGCAGTATTTT. Translating gives CSARDLAGAFTDTQYF.

DNA for the CDR3: TGTGCCAGCAGCTTAGGATGGGACAGGGGATTTGGCTACACCTTC. It is translated as CASSLGWDRGFGYTF. The V gene is TRBV7-9, the J gene TRBJ1-2; TRBD1 matches at 10 bases. CDR3 length equals 15 residues. The V segment lost 1 base and the J segment 7 bases; nucleotides outside the gene matches: 6. Germline lookup yields CDR1 SEHNR and CDR2 FQNEAQ (reference sequence).

V usage is TRBV7-2 and J usage is TRBJ2-1; D is ambiguous. The CDR3 extends over 14 amino acids. Per germline, CDR1 SGHTA and CDR2 FQGNSA. With 0 bases removed from V and 8 bases from J, the gap between germline ends came to 11 bases. DNA of the CDR3: TGTGCCAGCAGCTTAGCGAACAGAGGCGATGAGCAGTTCTTC. Its protein product is CASSLANRGDEQFF.

CDR3 nucleotide sequence: TGTGCCAGCTCACCACAGAAGACCCAGTTCTTC. Amino acids: CASSPQKTQFF. The chain links TRBV18 to TRBJ2-1, with D unclear. The germline gives CDR1 KGHSH, CDR2 LQKENI. Trimming took off 1 base at V and 13 bases at J, with 8 bases between the two ends. This CDR3 has 11 residues.

The chain recombines TRBV10-3 with TRBJ1-1, with 8 positions matching TRBD1. The CDR3 extends over 17 amino acids. The germline CDR1 and CDR2 sequences are ENHRY and SYGVKD. V was clipped by 3 bases and J by 2 bases; unmatched bases: 11. This chain's CDR3 is CAISEGQGYDLNTEAFF. For the CDR3, the DNA is TGTGCCATCAGTGAAGGACAGGGATATGACCTCAACACTGAAGCTTTCTTT.

The V and J genes are TRBV28 and TRBJ2-3, with a tentative D call TRBD1 (6 bases). This CDR3 has 17 amino acids. With 6 bases removed from V and 2 bases from J, the gap between germline ends came to 21 bases. From germline, CDR1 is MDHEN and CDR2 SYDVKM. The CDR3 protein is CASSPLIRTDNTDTQYF. The DNA for the CDR3 is TGTGCCAGCAGCCCCCTAATCAGGACAGACAACACAGATACGCAGTATTTT.

V gene TRBV20-1 combines with J gene TRBJ1-6, with a weak D call TRBD1 (5 bases). The CDR3 runs 13 residues. The germline CDR1 and CDR2 sequences are DFQATT and SNEGSKA (reference sequence). The V gene lost 5 bases and the J gene lost 6 bases, with 11 bases spanning the gap. The CDR3 loop reads CSADRGINSPLHF. Here the CDR3 DNA reads TGCAGTGCTGATAGGGGCATTAATTCACCCCTCCACTTT.

The chain recombines TRBV13 with TRBJ1-2; D perhaps matches TRBD1 (5 bases). V dropped 5 bases and J dropped 5 bases, with 24 bases sitting between them. CDR3 length: 17 residues. CDR1 and CDR2 from the germline V gene are PRHDT and FYEKMQ (reference sequence). CDR3 nucleotide sequence: TGTGCCAGCAGCCAAGGGCCTTCGTCGGGGGGACCTTATGGCTACACCTTC. The encoded protein is CASSQGPSSGGPYGYTF.

V is TRBV7-2 and J is TRBJ2-7; weak D call: TRBD2 (6 bases). This CDR3 comprises 17 residues. With 1 base removed from V and 3 bases from J, the gap between germline ends came to 19 bases. Germline CDR1 SGHTA, CDR2 FQGNSA. CDR3 nucleotides: TGTGCCAGCAGCTTAGGCGGGGCTCGGTACCCCATCTACGAGCAGTACTTC. Translated: CASSLGGARYPIYEQYF.